Sequencing of this T cell receptor (beta chain) was carried out in a study of T cells in Graves' hyperthyroidism and ophthalmopathy. The V segment lost 1 base and the J segment 6 bases; nucleotides outside the gene matches: 1. There are 15 residues in the CDR3. From germline, CDR1 is SGHAT and CDR2 FQNNGV. RNA transcripts gave rise to amplified TCR beta CDR3 regions. When the TCR CDR3 underwent first-round RT-PCR, the HTBI primer set was used. MiXCR was run by TCRdb on the multiplex PCR reads, yielding one entry per CDR3 protein. This table holds hundreds of thousands of distinct CDR3 sequences, more than 20% found once.

This clonotype originated in a man aged 25-45 years with Graves' ophthalmopathy. The sample consisted of blood. V and J are TRBV11-2 and TRBJ1-6; the match to TRBD1 covers 9 bases. CDR3 protein: CASSLGDRVNSPLHF. The CDR3 DNA sequence: TGTGCCAGCAGCTTAGGGGACAGGGTTAATTCACCCCTCCACTTT. Supplemented by reference TRBV11-2 and TRBJ1-6, the full variable domain reads EAGVAQSPRYKIIEKRQSVAFWCNPISGHATLYWYQQILGQGPKLLIQFQNNGVVDDSQLPKDRFSAERLKGVDSTLKIQPAKLEDSAVYLCASSLGDRVNSPLHFGNGTRLTVT.